Shown below are 29 T cell receptor beta chains from a single sample sequenced in a study of control samples from healthy donors and cancer patients. The protocol was immunoSEQ multiplex PCR, while the TCRdb copy is restricted to in-frame clones and leaves out a portion. The sample includes roughly 190,000 clones, around 91% of them seen just once. The sequencing sample was made of blood. These receptors were obtained from a woman aged 25 to 39 in good health.

A note on this clone: At one end the junction does not follow the germline gene, possibly because of a read error. The chain couples TRBV6-4 to TRBJ2-7, with 7 bases aligning to TRBD1. Germline CDR1 and CDR2: MRHNA and SNTAGT. The CDR3 covers 14 residues. The DNA of the CDR3 is TGTGCCAGCATTGACCGGGACAGAGCCTACGAGCAGTACTTC. Residues: CASIDRDRAYEQYF.

In its sample, this clone was seen a few times. The CDR3 DNA reads TGTGCCAGCAGCGCCTCAGGGGGCTCCTCTGGAAACACCATATATTTT. It codes for CASSASGGSSGNTIYF. The rearrangement joins TRBV11-2 to TRBJ1-3; the match to TRBD1 covers 8 bases. This CDR3 spans 16 amino acids. Germline assignment: CDR1 SGHAT and CDR2 FQNNGV. With 5 bases clipped from V and 0 bases from J, the junction kept 6 bases outside the gene matches.

J is TRBJ2-7 and V is TRBV4-2, with a possible D match to TRBD1 (6 bases). CDR3 length: 15 amino acids. Germline CDR1 LGHNA, CDR2 YNFKEQ. The V and J ends lost 0 bases and 0 bases respectively, with 9 bases between them. In nucleotides, the CDR3 is TGTGCCAGCAGCCAAGAATCGGACAGCTCCTACGAGCAGTACTTC. It specifies CASSQESDSSYEQYF.

This rearrangement joins TRBV11-2 to TRBJ2-4; TRBD2 aligns across 13 bases. The CDR3 consists of 18 residues. Per germline, CDR1 SGHAT and CDR2 FQNNGV. V lost 4 bases to trimming and J lost 2 bases; unmatched junction nucleotides: 8. Here the CDR3 reads CASSSGLAGVVTKNIQYF. In DNA form, the CDR3 reads TGTGCCAGCAGCTCCGGACTAGCGGGAGTGGTGACCAAAAACATTCAGTACTTC.

This chain links TRBV13 with TRBJ2-7; TRBD1 matches at 8 bases. Germline CDR1 is PRHDT and CDR2 is FYEKMQ (reference sequence). The trim removed 3 bases at V and 2 bases at J, leaving 6 bases unmatched. The CDR3 covers 15 residues. The CDR3 is CASSFAGTGPYEQYF. CDR3 DNA: TGTGCCAGCAGCTTTGCCGGGACAGGACCCTACGAGCAGTACTTC.

The chain is built from TRBV7-9 and TRBJ1-2, with 7 bases matching TRBD1. V was clipped by 3 bases and J by 4 bases; unmatched bases: 2. Germline V lookup: CDR1 SEHNR, CDR2 FQNEAQ (reference sequence). This CDR3 is 13 amino acids long. The CDR3 coding sequence is TGTGCCAGCAGCTTGACAGGGTTCTATGGCTACACCTTC. Protein sequence: CASSLTGFYGYTF.

V and J are TRBV4-1 and TRBJ2-7, with TRBD2 matching over 11 bases. Germline CDR1 reads MGHRA; CDR2 reads YSYEKL. This CDR3 is built from 16 residues. The ends lost 0 bases at V and 2 bases at J; junction bases unmatched: 3. Written as DNA, the CDR3 is TGCGCCAGCAGCCAAGATTCTAGCGGGGGGACCTACGAGCAGTACTTC. Its protein is CASSQDSSGGTYEQYF.

The gene calls are TRBV5-1 and TRBJ1-3; D is perhaps TRBD1 (6 bases). CDR1 and CDR2 (germline): SGHRS, YFSETQ. This CDR3 has 13 residues. V lost 7 bases, J lost 0 bases, and 8 bases lay in between. CDR3 protein: CASGTSSGNTIYF. As DNA, the CDR3 is TGCGCCAGCGGGACAAGCTCTGGAAACACCATATATTTT.

V and J are TRBV7-9 and TRBJ1-2; 7 nucleotides align to TRBD1. Trimming removed 4 bases from V and 4 bases from J; junction bases left unmatched: 9. Germline V gives CDR1 SEHNR, CDR2 FQNEAQ (reference sequence). The CDR3 has 15 amino acids. The CDR3 nucleotides read TGTGCCAGCAGCTCACCGGACAGGCGGAGCTATGGCTACACCTTC. Its translation: CASSSPDRRSYGYTF.

This chain connects TRBV5-1 to TRBJ1-2; D call uncertain. Germline V CDR1 and CDR2: SGHRS, YFSETQ. The V and J ends lost 0 bases and 5 bases respectively, with 11 bases between them. The CDR3 length is 14 residues. CDR3 residues: CASSLEVVSYGYTF. Written as DNA, the CDR3 is TGCGCCAGCAGCTTGGAGGTAGTCTCATATGGCTACACCTTC.

The rearrangement links TRBV12-3 or TRBV12-4 to TRBJ2-3, with 9 bases fitting TRBD1. The junction had 1 base not matched to a gene; V was cut back by 8 bases and J by 1 base. This CDR3 comprises 13 residues. The DNA for the CDR3 is TGTGCCAGCGGGGACAGGGGCACAGATACGCAGTATTTT. Translating it yields CASGDRGTDTQYF.

With regard to this clone: This sample includes further DNA sequences coding for the same CDR3. V and J are TRBV12-3 or TRBV12-4 and TRBJ1-2; 9 nucleotides match TRBD1. The ends lost 5 bases at V and 4 bases at J; junction bases unmatched: 2. The CDR3 runs 13 residues. The CDR3 loop reads CASSPTGGYGYTF. In nucleotides, the CDR3 is TGTGCCAGCAGTCCGACAGGGGGCTATGGCTACACCTTC.

This clone came up a few times. This chain links TRBV10-3 with TRBJ2-7, with D maybe TRBD1 (6 bases). Looked up from germline, CDR1 is ENHRY and CDR2 is SYGVKD. CDR3 size: 13 residues. V was cut by 4 bases and J by 3 bases, with 10 bases left in between. Here the CDR3 reads CAISAGRGYEQYF. The CDR3 bases are TGTGCCATCAGTGCGGGCAGGGGCTACGAGCAGTACTTC.

The genes are TRBV29-1 and TRBJ1-2; no definite D call. V lost 2 bases and J 2 bases, leaving 9 bases between the germline ends. CDR3 length: 13 residues. The germline V gene encodes CDR1 SQVTM and CDR2 ANQGSEA. The CDR3 loop reads CSVESGNNYGYTF. CDR3 sequence (DNA): TGCAGCGTTGAATCCGGGAACAACTATGGCTACACCTTC.

This chain connects TRBV19 to TRBJ1-3; D call uncertain. The ends were cut back, 6 bases at V and 0 bases at J, with 9 bases in the middle. The CDR3 covers 14 residues. Germline assignment: CDR1 LNHDA and CDR2 SQIVND (reference sequence). CDR3 protein: CASRVGSSGNTIYF. CDR3 coding DNA: TGTGCCAGTAGGGTAGGGAGCTCTGGAAACACCATATATTTT. Full variable domain (missing parts from reference TRBV19 and TRBJ1-3): DGGITQSPKYLFRKEGQNVTLSCEQNLNHDAMYWYRQDPGQGLRLIYYSQIVNDFQKGDIAEGYSVSREKKESFPLTVTSAQKNPTAFYLCASRVGSSGNTIYFGEGSWLTVV.

The V and J genes are TRBV14 and TRBJ2-7; 11 bases line up with TRBD1. Losses at the gene ends were 3 bases for V and 4 bases for J; bases not matched to a gene: 2. The CDR3 totals 14 residues. Germline V gives CDR1 SGHDN, CDR2 FVKESK. The CDR3 DNA follows: TGTGCCAGCAGCCACCGGGACAGGGGGTACGAGCAGTACTTC. This encodes CASSHRDRGYEQYF. Variable domain in full (rest from reference TRBV14 and TRBJ2-7): EAGVTQFPSHSVIEKGQTVTLRCDPISGHDNLYWYRRVMGKEIKFLLHFVKESKQDESGMPNNRFLAERTGGTYSTLKVQPAELEDSGVYFCASSHRDRGYEQYFGPGTRLTVT.

The J gene is TRBJ1-1, the V gene TRBV18; unclear D gene. The CDR3 sequence is 11 residues long. Germline values: CDR1 KGHSH, CDR2 LQKENI. V was clipped by 5 bases and J by 7 bases, with 8 bases between them. CDR3 in DNA: TGTGCCAGCTCAAACCAGGATGAAGCTTTCTTT. Translation gives CASSNQDEAFF. The full variable domain, its missing parts supplied by reference TRBV18 and TRBJ1-1, is NAGVMQNPRHLVRRRGQEARLRCSPMKGHSHVYWYRQLPEEGLKFMVYLQKENIIDESGMPKERFSAEFPKEGPSILRIQQVVRGDSAAYFCASSNQDEAFFGQGTRLTVV.

J is TRBJ1-2 and V is TRBV7-8; perhaps TRBD1 as D (6 bases). The germline CDR1 and CDR2 sequences are SGHVS and FQNEAQ. The V end was cut by 1 base, the J end by 5 bases, with 8 bases between. The CDR3 spans 13 residues. The CDR3 spells CASSLGGRYGYTF. The CDR3 DNA is TGTGCCAGCAGCTTAGGGGGGCGGTATGGCTACACCTTC.

This chain joins TRBV6-1 and TRBJ1-2; the D gene is possibly TRBD1 (6 bases). The V gene lost 3 bases and the J gene lost 4 bases, with 15 bases spanning the gap. The CDR3 is 15 residues long. Germline CDR1 is MNHNS and CDR2 is SASEGT. The CDR3 coding sequence is TGTGCCAGCAGTGACCGGGACACGGCTAGCTATGGCTACACCTTC. Translated, it gives CASSDRDTASYGYTF.

This chain links TRBV3-1 (or the pseudogene TRBV3-2) with TRBJ1-4, with D perhaps matching TRBD1 (5 bases). CDR3 size: 13 residues. V dropped 6 bases and J dropped 7 bases, with 12 bases sitting between them. CDR1 LGHDT and CDR2 YNNKEL come from the germline V gene (reference sequence). In DNA, the CDR3 is TGTGCCAGCAGACAGGATGGGAGTGAAAAACTGTTTTTT. Translation: CASRQDGSEKLFF.

The gene calls are TRBV7-9 and TRBJ2-1; D might be TRBD1 or TRBD2, each matching 6 bases. CDR1 SEHNR and CDR2 FQNEAQ come from the germline V gene (reference sequence). The CDR3 runs to 15 residues. Trimming removed 1 base at V and 4 bases at J, with 11 bases between. CDR3 in amino acids: CASSLGGGSYNEQFF. In nucleotides, the CDR3 is TGTGCCAGCAGCTTAGGAGGGGGGAGTTACAATGAGCAGTTCTTC.

This clone has a handful of counts. This chain connects TRBV6-5 to TRBJ1-4; D remains unclear. Germline loops: CDR1 MNHEY, CDR2 SVGAGI. The CDR3 loop spans 13 amino acids. V gave up 0 bases and J gave up 8 bases, with 7 bases separating them. CDR3 residues: CASSYSTSEKLFF. The CDR3 DNA sequence: TGTGCCAGCAGTTACTCGACATCAGAAAAACTGTTTTTT.

The chain combines TRBV6-2 or TRBV6-3 with TRBJ2-7; 9 nucleotides line up with TRBD2. Germline CDR1 reads MNHEY; CDR2 reads SVGEGT. The CDR3 runs to 15 residues. The junction had 9 bases not matched to a gene; V was cut back by 5 bases and J by 4 bases. The CDR3 DNA reads as TGTGCCAGCAGTCTAGACCCCACTAGCGGGTACGAGCAGTACTTC. It is translated as CASSLDPTSGYEQYF.

This sequence joins TRBV5-6 and TRBJ1-2; D unresolved. The CDR3 consists of 14 residues. The germline V gene encodes CDR1 SGHDT and CDR2 YYEEEE. V dropped 1 base and J dropped 2 bases, with 9 bases sitting between them. The CDR3 DNA reads TGTGCCAGCAGCTTGTTCCCCGGGAACTATGGCTACACCTTC. Translation: CASSLFPGNYGYTF.

This chain links TRBV5-5 with TRBJ2-3; D ambiguous. There are 15 residues in the CDR3. Trimming removed 0 bases from V and 6 bases from J, with 14 bases in between. Germline V gene data show CDR1 as SGHKS and CDR2 as YYEKEE (reference sequence). The CDR3 region has the DNA TGTGCCAGCAGCTTGGAGGGTCCCTTATCCGATACGCAGTATTTT. The encoded protein is CASSLEGPLSDTQYF.

This clone was picked up many times. The chain combines TRBV7-9 with TRBJ1-6; 8 bases line up with TRBD1. CDR3 size: 15 residues. V lost 5 bases to trimming and J lost 6 bases; unmatched junction nucleotides: 6. Germline assignment: CDR1 SEHNR and CDR2 FQNEAQ (reference sequence). This chain's CDR3 is CASSRGQGSNSPLHF. CDR3 coding DNA: TGTGCCAGCAGCCGCGGACAGGGTAGTAATTCACCCCTCCACTTT.

The CDR3: CASSQDRVNYGYTF. DNA for the CDR3: TGTGCCAGCAGCCAAGACAGGGTTAACTATGGCTACACCTTC. This sequence joins TRBV3-1 (or the pseudogene TRBV3-2) and TRBJ1-2, with a possible D match to TRBD1 (5 bases). The CDR3 spans 14 residues. V lost 0 bases, J lost 1 base, and 6 bases lay in between. Germline CDR1 reads LGHDT; CDR2 reads YNNKEL (reference sequence).

The J gene is TRBJ2-5, the V gene TRBV6-4, with TRBD2 identical over 11 bases. Germline assignment: CDR1 MRHNA and CDR2 SNTAGT. With 3 bases clipped from V and 2 bases from J, the junction kept 2 bases outside the gene matches. The CDR3 runs 15 residues. DNA for the CDR3: TGTGCCAGCAGTGAACTAGCGGGAGAACAAGAGACCCAGTACTTC. Translated, it gives CASSELAGEQETQYF.

The chain employs TRBV9 and TRBJ2-5; 7 bases line up with TRBD1. With V trimmed by 0 bases and J by 7 bases, 9 bases remained unmatched. Germline-derived CDR1 and CDR2 are SGDLS and YYNGEE. This CDR3 spans 15 amino acids. The CDR3 loop is CASSVEQGKGGTQYF. The CDR3 DNA reads TGTGCCAGCAGCGTAGAACAGGGGAAAGGAGGGACCCAGTACTTC.